The TCR beta chain under discussion was sequenced for a study of T cell responses to AZD1222 COVID-19 vaccine. The germline V gene has CDR1 SGDLS and CDR2 YYNGEE. The V end was cut by 4 bases, the J end by 4 bases, with 14 bases between. The CDR3 runs to 14 residues. Points from the study as a whole: Repertoires in all cases were sampled only once the peak T cell response had passed. Only a handful of people who got AZD1222 tested seropositive at baseline. Once two AZD1222 doses were given, Spike-specific TCR breadth and depth went up. Clonal diversity was possibly underestimated; the donors were predominantly white British and more often female.

The repertoire was sequenced with immunoSEQ multiplex PCR; TCRdb's copy has only in-frame clones and lacks some. Among 85,000 to 100,000 clones listed, about nine tenths were seen once. Worth noting for this clone: The antigen is not known.

This rearrangement joins TRBV9 to TRBJ1-2; D gene ambiguous. The TCR was taken from an adult in good health. The sample consisted of peripheral blood, taken on day 0 of AZD1222 vaccination. In DNA form, the CDR3 reads TGTGCCAGCAGCCCCACGTTGAGTTTCTATGGCTACACCTTC. Its protein is CASSPTLSFYGYTF. The full variable domain, rest sourced from reference TRBV9 and TRBJ1-2, is DSGVTQTPKHLITATGQRVTLRCSPRSGDLSVYWYQQSLDQGLQFLIQYYNGEERAKGNILERFSAQQFPDLHSELNLSSLELGDSALYFCASSPTLSFYGYTFGSGTRLTVV.